This TCR beta chain originates from a study of CD8+CD57+ T cells in acquired aplastic anemia. Whole-study context: Average DNA yield from sorted CD4+ and CD8+ cells was approximately 3 ug. Healthy-donor CD4+ cells averaged about 11 million reads.

Germline lookup yields CDR1 SGHTA and CDR2 FQGTGA. The CDR3 covers 13 residues. With 11 bases clipped from V and 12 bases from J, the junction kept 15 bases outside the gene matches. Comment on this clonotype: No antigen is known for it.

Both TCR beta VDJ combination and CDR3 sequence profiling were carried out. Genomic DNA was the template for this profiling. TCRdb redid the calling of the reads with MiXCR, one entry per CDR3 protein. In the table there are some 410,000 distinct CDR3 sequences, 55% to 70% of which are singletons. Whole-study findings and limits: Patients and controls had CD8+ Simpson's diversity values that were not significantly distinct. Patients and controls shared under 35 CD8+ CDR3 sequences, which appeared highly expressed in patients and within their immunodominant clones.

This TCR was sampled from a human donor in good health, serving as a control. The chain recombines TRBV7-3 with TRBJ1-2; 10 positions agree with TRBD1. The material sequenced was sorted CD4+, CD8+, or CD8+CD57+ T cells (not recorded which) from PBMCs. CDR3 amino acids: CACKGDRGRGHTF. CDR3 sequence (DNA): TGTGCCTGTAAGGGAGACAGGGGGCGAGGGCACACCTTC. The complete variable domain, with remaining parts taken from reference TRBV7-3 and TRBJ1-2, reads GAGVSQTPSNKVTEKGKYVELRCDPISGHTALYWYRQSLGQGPEFLIYFQGTGAADDSGLPNDRFFAVRPEGSVSTLKIQRTERGDSAVYLCACKGDRGRGHTFGSGTRLTVV.